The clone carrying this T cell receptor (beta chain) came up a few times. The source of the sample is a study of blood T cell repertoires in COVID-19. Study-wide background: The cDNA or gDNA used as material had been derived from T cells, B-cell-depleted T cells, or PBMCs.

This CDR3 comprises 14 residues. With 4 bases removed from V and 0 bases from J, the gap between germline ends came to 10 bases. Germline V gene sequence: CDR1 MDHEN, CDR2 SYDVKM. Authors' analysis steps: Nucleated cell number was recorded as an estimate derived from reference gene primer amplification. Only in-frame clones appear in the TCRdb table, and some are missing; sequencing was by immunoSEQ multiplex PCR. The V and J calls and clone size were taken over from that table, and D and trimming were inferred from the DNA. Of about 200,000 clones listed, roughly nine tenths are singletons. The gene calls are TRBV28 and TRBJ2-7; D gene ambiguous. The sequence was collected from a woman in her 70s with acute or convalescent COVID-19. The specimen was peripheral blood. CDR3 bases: TGTGCCAGCAGTTCTGTGAGGAGCTCCTACGAGCAGTACTTC. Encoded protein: CASSSVRSSYEQYF.